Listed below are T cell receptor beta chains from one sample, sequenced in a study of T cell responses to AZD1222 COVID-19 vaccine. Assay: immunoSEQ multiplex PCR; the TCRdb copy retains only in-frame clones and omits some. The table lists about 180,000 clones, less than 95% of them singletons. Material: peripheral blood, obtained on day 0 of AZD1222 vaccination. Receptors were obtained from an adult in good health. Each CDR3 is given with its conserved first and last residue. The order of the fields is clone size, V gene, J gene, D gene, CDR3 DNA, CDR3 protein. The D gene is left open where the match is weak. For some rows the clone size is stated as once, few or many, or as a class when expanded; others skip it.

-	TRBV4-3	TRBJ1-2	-	TGCGCCAGCAGCCAAGTGGCCGGGGCTAACTATGGCTACACCTTC	CASSQVAGANYGYTF
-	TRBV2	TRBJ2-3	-	TGTGCCAGCAGTTCCCCCGGGGGGCATAGCACAGATACGCAGTATTTT	CASSSPGGHSTDTQYF
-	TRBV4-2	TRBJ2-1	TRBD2	TGTGCCAGCAGCCAACCCACTAGCGGACCCTACAATGAGCAGTTCTTC	CASSQPTSGPYNEQFF
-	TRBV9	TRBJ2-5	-	TGTGCCAGCAGCGTAGATGCGGGGGAGACCCAGTACTTC	CASSVDAGETQYF
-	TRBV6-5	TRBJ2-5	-	TGTGCCAGCAGTTCCCCGTTACAAGAGACCCAGTACTTC	CASSSPLQETQYF
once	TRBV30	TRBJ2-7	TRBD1	TGTGCCTGGAGTGTAGGGGGCCACGAGCAGTACTTC	CAWSVGGHEQYF
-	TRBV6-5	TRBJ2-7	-	TGTGCCAGCACGGTTCATACCTACGAGCAGTACTTC	CASTVHTYEQYF
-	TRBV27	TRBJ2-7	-	TGTGCCAGCAAGCGGACAGTTCGCTACGAGCAGTACTTC	CASKRTVRYEQYF
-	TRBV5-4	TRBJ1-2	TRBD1	TGTGCCAGCAGCGCGGATAGGACAGGGGGCGACTATGGCTACACCTTC	CASSADRTGGDYGYTF
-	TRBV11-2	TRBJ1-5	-	TGTGCCAGCAGCTTAGAGGCCAACCAGCCCCAGCATTTT	CASSLEANQPQHF
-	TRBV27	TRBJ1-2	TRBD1	TGTGCCAGCAGAGCAGCCGGGACAGGCTATGGCTACACCTTC	CASRAAGTGYGYTF
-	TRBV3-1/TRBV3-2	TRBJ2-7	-	TGTGCCAGCAGCCAAGAAGGACGCGAGCAGTACTTC	CASSQEGREQYF
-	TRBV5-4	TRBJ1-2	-	TGTGCCAGCAGCTTGGAGAAGGCCTACTATGGCTACACCTTC	CASSLEKAYYGYTF
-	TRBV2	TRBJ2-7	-	TGTGCCAGCAGTCCGGGCTGGGGGGCGCTTGTCGACGAGCAGTACTTC	CASSPGWGALVDEQYF
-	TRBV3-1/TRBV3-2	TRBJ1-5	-	TGTGCCAGCAGCGAATACAGGTTCGATCAGCCCCAGCATTTT	CASSEYRFDQPQHF
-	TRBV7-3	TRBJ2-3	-	TGTGCCAGCAGCTGGGACAGCACAGATACGCAGTATTTT	CASSWDSTDTQYF
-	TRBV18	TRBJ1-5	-	TGTGCCAGCTCAGGGCGATCAGGGGATGGCAATCAGCCCCAGCATTTT	CASSGRSGDGNQPQHF
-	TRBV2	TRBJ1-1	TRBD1	TGTGCCAGCAGTGTACAGGGGTTGAACACTGAAGCTTTCTTT	CASSVQGLNTEAFF
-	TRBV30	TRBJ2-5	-	TGTGCCTGGAGTGTACAAGAGACCCAGTACTTC	CAWSVQETQYF
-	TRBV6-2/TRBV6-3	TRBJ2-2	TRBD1	TGTGCCAGCAGTTACCCTACAGGGGTTCCGGAGACCGGGGAGCTGTTTTTT	CASSYPTGVPETGELFF
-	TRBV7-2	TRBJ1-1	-	TGTGCCAGCAGCCAACGACTCCTAGAGGCCTGGATGAACACTGAAGCTTTCTTT	CASSQRLLEAWMNTEAFF
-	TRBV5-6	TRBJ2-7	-	TGTGCCAGCAGAAACTATTCCATGCGGGAGCAGTACTTC	CASRNYSMREQYF
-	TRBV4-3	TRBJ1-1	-	TGCGCCAGCAGCCAAGAGGGGGTTCTGGGCACTGAAGCTTTCTTT	CASSQEGVLGTEAFF
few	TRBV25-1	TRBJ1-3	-	TGTGCCAGCACCGGGACGGATCGTTCCTCTGGAAAGGGTTGGGGTTTT	CASTGTDRSSGKGWGF
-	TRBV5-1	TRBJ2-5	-	TGCGCCAGCAGCTTCTCGAGGGGTCCCCAAGAGCCCCAGTACTTC	CASSFSRGPQEPQYF
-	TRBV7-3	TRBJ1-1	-	TGTGCCAGCAGCGTCCAGGGACAAGGGGTCACTGAAGCTTTCTTT	CASSVQGQGVTEAFF
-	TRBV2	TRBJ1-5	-	TGTGCCAGCAAGGGTCAGAGCAATCAGCCCCAGCATTTT	CASKGQSNQPQHF
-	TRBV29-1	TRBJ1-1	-	TGCAGCGTTGAGCCGATAAGCACAGCAGAAGCTTTCTTT	CSVEPISTAEAFF
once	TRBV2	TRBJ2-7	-	TGTGCCAGCAGAGAACCCGGGACAAAAAGCTACGAGCAGTACTTC	CASREPGTKSYEQYF
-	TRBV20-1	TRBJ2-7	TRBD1	TGCAGTGCTAGTGGGGACAGGGCTTACGAGCAGTACTTC	CSASGDRAYEQYF
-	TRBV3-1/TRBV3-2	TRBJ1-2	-	TGTGCCAGCAGCCAAGTGGATTCAGCCCCTAGCGGCTACACCTTC	CASSQVDSAPSGYTF
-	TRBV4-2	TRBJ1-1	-	TGTGCCAGCAGCCAAGCGTTGGGGCAGGGGCGAGCTTTCTTT	CASSQALGQGRAFF
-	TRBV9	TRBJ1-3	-	TGTGCCAGCAGCGTAGGTCAGCGCTCTGGAAACACCATATATTTT	CASSVGQRSGNTIYF
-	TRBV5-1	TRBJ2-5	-	TGCGCCAGCAGCTTGGGAATGGAGACCCAGTACTTC	CASSLGMETQYF
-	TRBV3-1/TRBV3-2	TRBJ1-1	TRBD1	TGTGCCAGCAGCCAAGCCGGGACAGAGAACACTGAAGCTTTCTTT	CASSQAGTENTEAFF
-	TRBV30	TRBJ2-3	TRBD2	TGTGCCTGGGGGACTAGCGGGGGAACACGGGCGCAGTATTTT	CAWGTSGGTRAQYF
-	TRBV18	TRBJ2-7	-	TGTGCCAGCTCCCCCGCCCGGAGCTCCTACGAGCAGTACTTC	CASSPARSSYEQYF
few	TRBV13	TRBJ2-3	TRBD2	TGTGCCAGCAGCTTCGAGCGGGGGGGGACAGATACGCAGTATTTT	CASSFERGGTDTQYF
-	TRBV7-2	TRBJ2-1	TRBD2	TGTGCCAGCAGCTTAACCCCCTTCGGGCTAGCGGGGGGGCCGAATGAGCAGTTCTTC	CASSLTPFGLAGGPNEQFF
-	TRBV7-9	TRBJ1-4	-	TGTGCCAGCAGCTCCTCCCGGGCAACGCATAATGAAAAACTGTTTTTT	CASSSSRATHNEKLFF
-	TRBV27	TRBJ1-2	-	TGTGCCAGCAGTCCCTCCCACAGGGTAAACTATGGCTACACCTTC	CASSPSHRVNYGYTF
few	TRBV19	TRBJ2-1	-	TGTGCCAGTAGTGGTGGGAATGAGCAGTTCTTC	CASSGGNEQFF
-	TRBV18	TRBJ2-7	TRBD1	TGTGCCAGCTCACCACAGGGACAGGGAGGTTACGAGCAGTACTTC	CASSPQGQGGYEQYF
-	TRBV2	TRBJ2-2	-	TGTGCCAGCACGACTGAGAACACCGGGGAGCTGTTTTTT	CASTTENTGELFF
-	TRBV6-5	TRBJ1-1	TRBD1	TGTGCCAGCAAAAGGACAGGGGTGAACACTGAAGCTTTCTTT	CASKRTGVNTEAFF
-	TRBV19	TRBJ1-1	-	TGTGCCAGTGGGGCGAACACTGAAGCTTTCTTT	CASGANTEAFF
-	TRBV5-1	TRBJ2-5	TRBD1	TGCGCCAGCAGCTTGGACAACAGGGGGCGAGAGACCCAGTACTTC	CASSLDNRGRETQYF
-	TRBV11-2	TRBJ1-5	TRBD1	TGTGCCAGCAGCCCTAACACAGGGGGGCATCAGCCCCAGCATTTT	CASSPNTGGHQPQHF
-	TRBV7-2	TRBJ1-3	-	TGTGCCAGCACCCTAACCCGGGGCGTCGGAAACACCATATATTTT	CASTLTRGVGNTIYF
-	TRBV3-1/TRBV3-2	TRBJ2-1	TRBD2	TGTGCCAGCAGCCAAGGGCTAGCGGGGCCCTCCTACAATGAGCAGTTCTTC	CASSQGLAGPSYNEQFF
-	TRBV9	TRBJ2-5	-	TGTGCCAGCAGCGCCCCCGGGTCCTCGGGGTCGGTGGCCCAGTACTTC	CASSAPGSSGSVAQYF
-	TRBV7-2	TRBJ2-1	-	TGTGCCAGCATGCGTTCGGGGGCGGGGGAACCGTACAATGAGCAGTTCTTC	CASMRSGAGEPYNEQFF
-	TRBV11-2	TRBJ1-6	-	TGTGCCAGCAGCTTAGAGCCGGGTTTTTCTTCACCCCTCCACTTT	CASSLEPGFSSPLHF
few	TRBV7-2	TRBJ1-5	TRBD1	TGTGCCAGCAGGGTGGGACAGGGAGCGAGTCAGCCCCAGCATTTT	CASRVGQGASQPQHF
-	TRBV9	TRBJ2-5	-	TGTGCCAGCAGCGTATCGACTGGCGAGACCCAGTACTTC	CASSVSTGETQYF